A single TCR beta chain is shown here with its context. With V trimmed by 5 bases and J by 1 base, 4 bases remained unmatched. The CDR3 loop spans 15 amino acids. Germline CDR1 SGHVS, CDR2 FNYEAQ. Sequencing targeted expressed TCRB transcripts, as all isolated RNA had been reverse transcribed. TCRdb keeps only in-frame clones here, not all; method: immunoSEQ multiplex PCR. The sample consists of some 10,000 clones, 78% of them appearing once. The data were taken from a study of beta chain features in type 1 diabetes. Sequencing was carried out using Tregs from blood. This chain joins TRBV7-6 and TRBJ2-5; 10 bases line up with TRBD1. This sequence originates from a woman in her late teens or twenties in good health. As DNA, the CDR3 is TGTGCCAGCAGCCCGCGGACAGGGGGCCAAGAGACCCAGTACTTC. Protein: CASSPRTGGQETQYF.